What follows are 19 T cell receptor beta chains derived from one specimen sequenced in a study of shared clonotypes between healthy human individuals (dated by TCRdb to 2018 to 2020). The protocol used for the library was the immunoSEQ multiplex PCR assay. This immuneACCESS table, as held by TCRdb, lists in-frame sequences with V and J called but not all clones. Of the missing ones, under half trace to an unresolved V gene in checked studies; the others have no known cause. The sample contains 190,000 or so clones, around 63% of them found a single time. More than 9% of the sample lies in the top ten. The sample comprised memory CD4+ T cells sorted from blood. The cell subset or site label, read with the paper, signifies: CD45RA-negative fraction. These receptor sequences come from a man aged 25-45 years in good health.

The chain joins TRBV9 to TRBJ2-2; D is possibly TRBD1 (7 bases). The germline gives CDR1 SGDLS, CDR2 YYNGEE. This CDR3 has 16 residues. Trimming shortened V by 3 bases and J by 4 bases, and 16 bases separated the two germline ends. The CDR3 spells CASSAKGQGGTGELFF. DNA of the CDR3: TGTGCCAGCAGCGCGAAGGGGCAGGGGGGCACCGGGGAGCTGTTTTTT.

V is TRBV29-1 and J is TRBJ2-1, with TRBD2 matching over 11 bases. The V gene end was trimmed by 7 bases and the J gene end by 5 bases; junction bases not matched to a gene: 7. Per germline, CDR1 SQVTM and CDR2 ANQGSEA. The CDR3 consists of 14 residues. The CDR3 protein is CSAQLAGANNEQFF. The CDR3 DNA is TGCAGCGCACAACTAGCGGGAGCCAACAATGAGCAGTTCTTC.

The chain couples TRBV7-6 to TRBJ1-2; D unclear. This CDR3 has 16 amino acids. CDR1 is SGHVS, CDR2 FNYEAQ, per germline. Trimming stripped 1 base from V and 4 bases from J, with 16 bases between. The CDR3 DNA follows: TGTGCCAGCAGCTTAGAGGCTTACAGTTCCTTCTATGGCTACACCTTC. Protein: CASSLEAYSSFYGYTF.

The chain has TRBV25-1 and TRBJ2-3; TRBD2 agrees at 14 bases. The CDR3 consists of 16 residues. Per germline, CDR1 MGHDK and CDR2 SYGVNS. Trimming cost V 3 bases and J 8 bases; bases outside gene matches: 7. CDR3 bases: TGTGCCAGCAGTGAGTTTGGGACTAGCGGGAGTAGTACGCAGTATTTT. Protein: CASSEFGTSGSSTQYF.

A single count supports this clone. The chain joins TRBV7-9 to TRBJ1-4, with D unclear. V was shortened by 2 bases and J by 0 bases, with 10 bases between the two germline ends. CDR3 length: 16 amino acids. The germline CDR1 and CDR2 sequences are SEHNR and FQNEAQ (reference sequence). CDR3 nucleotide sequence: TGTGCCAGCAGCTTATCCCGCGGGGCAACTAATGAAAAACTGTTTTTT. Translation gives CASSLSRGATNEKLFF.

DNA for the CDR3: TGCAGCGTTGAAGGGTACTCCTACGAGCAGTACTTC. This gives the protein CSVEGYSYEQYF. The chain has TRBV29-1 and TRBJ2-7, with D uncertain. The CDR3 has 12 amino acids. V lost 1 base and J 0 bases, leaving 4 bases between the germline ends. CDR1 is SQVTM, CDR2 ANQGSEA, per germline.

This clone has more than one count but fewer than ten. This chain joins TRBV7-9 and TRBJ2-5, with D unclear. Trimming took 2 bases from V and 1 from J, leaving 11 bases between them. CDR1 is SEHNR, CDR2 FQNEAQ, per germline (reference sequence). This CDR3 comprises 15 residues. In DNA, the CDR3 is TGTGCCAGCAGCTTAATAACGCCCGTCCAAGAGACCCAGTACTTC. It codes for CASSLITPVQETQYF.

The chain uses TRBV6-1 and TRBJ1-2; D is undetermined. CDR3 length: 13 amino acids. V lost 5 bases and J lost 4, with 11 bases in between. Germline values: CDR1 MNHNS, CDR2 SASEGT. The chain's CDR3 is CASSRAGSYGYTF. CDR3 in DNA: TGTGCCAGCAGTAGAGCCGGGAGCTATGGCTACACCTTC.

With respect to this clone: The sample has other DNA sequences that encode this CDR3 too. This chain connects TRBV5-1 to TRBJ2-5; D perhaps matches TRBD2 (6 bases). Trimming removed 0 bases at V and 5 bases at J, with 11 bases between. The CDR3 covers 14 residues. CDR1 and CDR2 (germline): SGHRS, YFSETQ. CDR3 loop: CASSLASGVETQYF. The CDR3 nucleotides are TGCGCCAGCAGCTTGGCCTCGGGAGTGGAGACCCAGTACTTC.

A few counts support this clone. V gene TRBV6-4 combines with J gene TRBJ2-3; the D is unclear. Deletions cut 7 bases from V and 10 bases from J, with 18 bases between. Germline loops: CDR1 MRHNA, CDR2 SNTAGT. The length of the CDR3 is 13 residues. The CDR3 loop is CASILPGLTPQYF. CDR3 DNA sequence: TGTGCCAGCATCCTGCCGGGCCTAACACCGCAGTATTTT.

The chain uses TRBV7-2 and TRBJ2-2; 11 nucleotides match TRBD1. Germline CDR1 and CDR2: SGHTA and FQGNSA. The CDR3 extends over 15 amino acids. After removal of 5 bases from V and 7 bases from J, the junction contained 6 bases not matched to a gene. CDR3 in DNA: TGTGCCAGCAGCCTCAGGACAGGGGGCTTCGGGGAGCTGTTTTTT. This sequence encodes CASSLRTGGFGELFF.

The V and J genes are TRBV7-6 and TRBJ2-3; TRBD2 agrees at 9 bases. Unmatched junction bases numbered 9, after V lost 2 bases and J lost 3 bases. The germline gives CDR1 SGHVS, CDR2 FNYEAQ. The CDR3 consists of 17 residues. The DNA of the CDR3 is TGTGCCAGCAGCTTAATAGCGGGGGAAGGGGGGACAGATACGCAGTATTTT. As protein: CASSLIAGEGGTDTQYF.

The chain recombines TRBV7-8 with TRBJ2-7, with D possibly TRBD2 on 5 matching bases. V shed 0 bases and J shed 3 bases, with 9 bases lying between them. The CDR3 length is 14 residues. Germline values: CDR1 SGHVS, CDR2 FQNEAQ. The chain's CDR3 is CASSLAGDLYEQYF. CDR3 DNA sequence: TGTGCCAGCAGCTTAGCGGGAGATCTCTACGAGCAGTACTTC. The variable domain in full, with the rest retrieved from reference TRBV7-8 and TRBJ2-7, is GAGVSQSPRYKVAKRGQDVALRCDPISGHVSLFWYQQALGQGPEFLTYFQNEAQLDKSGLPSDRFFAERPEGSVSTLKIQRTQQEDSAVYLCASSLAGDLYEQYFGPGTRLTVT.

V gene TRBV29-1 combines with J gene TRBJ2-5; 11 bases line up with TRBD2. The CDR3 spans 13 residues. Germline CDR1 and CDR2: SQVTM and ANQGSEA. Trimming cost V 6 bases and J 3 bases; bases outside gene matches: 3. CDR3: CSVETSGKETQYF. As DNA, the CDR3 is TGCAGCGTCGAGACTAGCGGGAAAGAGACCCAGTACTTC.

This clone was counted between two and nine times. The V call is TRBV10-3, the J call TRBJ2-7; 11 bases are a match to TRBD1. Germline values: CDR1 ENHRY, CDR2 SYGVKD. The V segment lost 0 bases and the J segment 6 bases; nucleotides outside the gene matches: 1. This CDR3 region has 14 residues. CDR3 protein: CAISESGTGGEQYF. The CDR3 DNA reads TGTGCCATCAGTGAGTCCGGGACAGGGGGCGAGCAGTACTTC.

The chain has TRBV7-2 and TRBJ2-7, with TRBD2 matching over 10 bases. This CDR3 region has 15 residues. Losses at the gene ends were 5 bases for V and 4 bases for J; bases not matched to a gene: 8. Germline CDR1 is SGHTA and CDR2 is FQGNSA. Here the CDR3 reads CASSRTASGSYEQYF. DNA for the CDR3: TGTGCCAGCAGCCGCACGGCTAGCGGGAGTTACGAGCAGTACTTC.

CDR3 DNA sequence: TGTGCCAGCAGCCCTGGCGGTCTAGCTTCGAACACCGGGGAGCTGTTTTTT. Protein product: CASSPGGLASNTGELFF. The chain carries TRBV5-4 and TRBJ2-2, with D possibly matching TRBD2 (5 bases). In germline, CDR1 is SGHNT, CDR2 YYREEE (reference sequence). The CDR3 spans 17 residues. The V end was cut by 4 bases, the J end by 0 bases, with 16 bases between.

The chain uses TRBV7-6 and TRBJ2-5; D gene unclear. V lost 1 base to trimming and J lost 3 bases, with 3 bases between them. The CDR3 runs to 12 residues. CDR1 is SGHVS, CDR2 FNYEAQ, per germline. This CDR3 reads CASSLVEETQYF. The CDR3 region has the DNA TGTGCCAGCAGCTTAGTGGAAGAGACCCAGTACTTC. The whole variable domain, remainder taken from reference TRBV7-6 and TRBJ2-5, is GAGVSQSPRYKVTKRGQDVALRCDPISGHVSLYWYRQALGQGPEFLTYFNYEAQQDKSGLPNDRFSAERPEGSISTLTIQRTEQRDSAMYRCASSLVEETQYFGPGTRLLVL.

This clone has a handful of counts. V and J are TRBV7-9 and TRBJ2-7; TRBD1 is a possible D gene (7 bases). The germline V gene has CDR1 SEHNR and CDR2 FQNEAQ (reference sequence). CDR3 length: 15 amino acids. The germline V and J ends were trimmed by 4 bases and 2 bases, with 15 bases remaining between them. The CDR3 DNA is TGTGCCAGCAGCTCGCGGGACAGCCTTACCTACGAGCAGTACTTC. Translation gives CASSSRDSLTYEQYF.